Each of the 16 T cell receptor beta chains below was sequenced from the same sample in a study of CD8 T cells in Susac syndrome. Random hexamers were used to reverse transcribe the RNA input (roughly 0.5 to 1 ug). MiXCR, applied by TCRdb to the immunoSEQ multiplex PCR reads, yields one record per CDR3 protein. The table lists approximately 120,000 distinct CDR3 sequences, approximately 95% of them singletons. The sequenced material came from CD8+ T cells from PBMCs. These receptors came from a human donor with multiple sclerosis.

The chain is built from TRBV14 and TRBJ2-3; either TRBD1 or TRBD2 may fit D (5 bases each). Trimming removed 4 bases from V and 6 bases from J, with 14 bases in between. CDR1 is SGHDN and CDR2 is FVKESK in the germline V gene. The CDR3 runs to 14 residues. The CDR3 DNA reads TGTGCCAGCAGCCGGAGAAGCTGGGGGGATACGCAGTATTTT. Translating gives CASSRRSWGDTQYF.

The CDR3 region is CASSEAGGKTQYF. The DNA for the CDR3 is TGTGCCAGCAGTGAAGCAGGGGGGAAGACCCAGTACTTC. J is TRBJ2-5 and V is TRBV6-1; D possibly matches TRBD1 or TRBD2 (6 bases each). V was clipped by 0 bases and J by 6 bases, with 8 bases between them. This CDR3 has 13 amino acids. CDR1 and CDR2 (germline): MNHNS, SASEGT.

This chain connects TRBV19 to TRBJ2-5; either TRBD1 or TRBD2 may fit D (6 bases each). The V gene's germline CDR1 is LNHDA and CDR2 SQIVND (reference sequence). The CDR3 runs to 14 residues. The V end was cut by 3 bases, the J end by 5 bases, with 13 bases between. The CDR3 sequence: CASSIWGAGETQYF. The DNA for the CDR3 is TGTGCCAGTAGTATCTGGGGGGCCGGGGAGACCCAGTACTTC. The variable domain in full, with the rest retrieved from reference TRBV19 and TRBJ2-5, is DGGITQSPKYLFRKEGQNVTLSCEQNLNHDAMYWYRQDPGQGLRLIYYSQIVNDFQKGDIAEGYSVSREKKESFPLTVTSAQKNPTAFYLCASSIWGAGETQYFGPGTRLLVL.

The gene calls are TRBV12-3 or TRBV12-4 and TRBJ2-3, with TRBD1 matching over 9 bases. Trimming took 1 base from V and 11 from J; bases not matched to a gene: 7. This CDR3 spans 14 amino acids. In DNA form, the CDR3 reads TGTGCCAGCAGTTTAGTCCCGGGACAGGGTATGCAGTATTTT. Its protein is CASSLVPGQGMQYF.

V and J are TRBV15 and TRBJ2-3, with D uncertain. The V end was cut by 3 bases, the J end by 6 bases, with 16 bases between. The germline gives CDR1 LNHNV, CDR2 YYDKDF (reference sequence). This CDR3 comprises 15 residues. The CDR3 loop reads CATSSQHRTQDTQYF. The CDR3 nucleotides read TGTGCCACCAGCAGTCAACATAGGACCCAGGATACGCAGTATTTT.

The rearrangement uses TRBV5-6 and TRBJ2-1; 8 bases map to TRBD2. The germline V gene encodes CDR1 SGHDT and CDR2 YYEEEE. CDR3 size: 15 residues. V lost 4 bases to trimming and J lost 4 bases; unmatched junction nucleotides: 7. The CDR3 reads CASSPGGSPYNEQFF. The CDR3 DNA is TGTGCCAGCAGCCCGGGGGGGAGCCCTTACAATGAGCAGTTCTTC.

V usage is TRBV5-5 and J usage is TRBJ2-7; 7 bases line up with TRBD1. The germline V gene encodes CDR1 SGHKS and CDR2 YYEKEE (reference sequence). Trimming removed 6 bases from V and 4 bases from J; junction bases left unmatched: 10. The CDR3 loop spans 14 amino acids. As DNA, the CDR3 is TGTGCCAGCACCCAAACAGGGGTAAGGTACGAGCAGTACGTC. The encoded protein is CASTQTGVRYEQYV.

This clonotype appeared a few times. This chain joins TRBV5-4 and TRBJ1-5; a weak D match, TRBD1 (5 bases). The V gene's germline CDR1 is SGHNT and CDR2 YYREEE (reference sequence). With 0 bases removed from V and 3 bases from J, the gap between germline ends came to 7 bases. The CDR3 covers 14 residues. CDR3 DNA: TGTGCCAGCAGCTTGGGACAGTTCAATCAGCCCCAGCATTTT. Its protein product is CASSLGQFNQPQHF.

The chain couples TRBV27 to TRBJ2-7; a weak D match, TRBD2 (6 bases). The V end was cut by 3 bases, the J end by 2 bases, with 11 bases between. The CDR3 contains 14 residues. Germline V gives CDR1 MNHEY, CDR2 SMNVEV (reference sequence). CDR3 amino acids: CASSFPGRPYEQYF. DNA for the CDR3: TGTGCCAGCAGTTTCCCGGGGAGGCCCTACGAGCAGTACTTC.

J is TRBJ1-5 and V is TRBV28; a possible D gene is TRBD1 (6 bases). Between the trimmed V and J ends, which lost 7 bases and 8 bases, there was a span of 21 bases. Germline values: CDR1 MDHEN, CDR2 SYDVKM. The CDR3 has 15 amino acids. The CDR3 region is CASKRGRGGIKPQHF. CDR3 nucleotides: TGTGCCAGCAAGAGGGGAAGGGGGGGTATAAAGCCCCAGCATTTT.

CDR3 coding DNA: TGTGCCAGCAGTGCGGGACTTCTCAATGAGCAGTTCTTC. This gives the protein CASSAGLLNEQFF. The chain couples TRBV27 to TRBJ2-1; TRBD2 is a possible D gene (6 bases). Trimming stripped 5 bases from V and 6 bases from J, with 11 bases between. Germline V gene sequence: CDR1 MNHEY, CDR2 SMNVEV (reference sequence). The CDR3 contains 13 residues.

This sequence joins TRBV10-3 and TRBJ2-4; D possibly corresponds to TRBD2 (6 bases). Trimming took off 3 bases at V and 6 bases at J, with 15 bases between the two ends. Germline V lookup: CDR1 ENHRY, CDR2 SYGVKD. This CDR3 is built from 15 residues. The CDR3 region has the DNA TGTGCCATCAGTGACCGTACTAGCCGGGGAAACATTCAGTACTTC. Residues: CAISDRTSRGNIQYF.

The chain joins TRBV28 to TRBJ2-3; D is perhaps TRBD1 or TRBD2 (5 bases each). Per germline, CDR1 MDHEN and CDR2 SYDVKM. Between the trimmed V and J ends, which lost 5 bases and 4 bases, there was a span of 13 bases. This CDR3 comprises 14 residues. CDR3: CASSQEWGPDTQYF. CDR3 nucleotides: TGTGCCAGCAGTCAGGAGTGGGGACCAGATACGCAGTATTTT.

The gene calls are TRBV16 and TRBJ2-3; 8 bases fit TRBD2. Germline V CDR1 and CDR2: KGHSY, FQNENV. The CDR3 length is 14 residues. V was clipped by 5 bases and J by 6 bases; unmatched bases: 7. The CDR3 region is CASSESGSQDTQYF. The CDR3 nucleotides read TGTGCCAGCAGCGAAAGCGGGAGCCAGGATACGCAGTATTTT.

The chain is built from TRBV5-1 and TRBJ2-1; the D gene is possibly TRBD1 (5 bases). In germline, CDR1 is SGHRS, CDR2 YFSETQ. The V and J ends lost 8 bases and 7 bases respectively, with 16 bases between them. The CDR3 runs to 13 residues. CDR3 sequence (DNA): TGCGCCAGTACAGGTGGGGTTTTGAATGAGCAGTTCTTC. This codes for CASTGGVLNEQFF.

The J gene is TRBJ2-1, the V gene TRBV20-1, with 10 bases lining up with TRBD2. Germline values: CDR1 DFQATT, CDR2 SNEGSKA (reference sequence). The CDR3 spans 15 residues. The CDR3 loop is CTPQPPSGGAHEQFF. The CDR3 DNA reads as TGCACCCCTCAACCCCCGAGCGGGGGGGCCCATGAGCAGTTCTTC.